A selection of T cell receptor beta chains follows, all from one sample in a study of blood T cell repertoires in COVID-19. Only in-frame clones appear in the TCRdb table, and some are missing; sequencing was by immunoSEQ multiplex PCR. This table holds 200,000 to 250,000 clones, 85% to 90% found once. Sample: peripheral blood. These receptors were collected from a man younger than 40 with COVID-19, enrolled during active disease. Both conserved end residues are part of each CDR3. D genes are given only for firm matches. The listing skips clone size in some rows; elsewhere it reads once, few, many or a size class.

TGTGCCAGCAGCCCCCGACAGGGGGCCGCATTCTCTGGGGCCAACGTCCTGACTTTC | CASSPRQGAAFSGANVLTF | TRBD1 | NA | TRBJ2-6 | TRBV7-9
TGCGCCAGCAGCCAAGATAGGGGTGCGGCAGTCTACGAGCAGTACTTC | CASSQDRGAAVYEQYF | NA | NA | TRBJ2-7 | TRBV4-3
TGCGCCAGCAGCGGTCGGCCAGGGTCCCTTGAAAAACTGTTTTTT | CASSGRPGSLEKLFF | NA | NA | TRBJ1-4 | TRBV4-1
TGTGCCAGCAGCCAAGAACGGGTCTACTCTGGAAACACCATATATTTT | CASSQERVYSGNTIYF | NA | NA | TRBJ1-3 | TRBV4-2
TGCAGCGTTGAAGACCCAGGACGGCGGGGAGAGACGGGGGAGCTGTTTTTT | CSVEDPGRRGETGELFF | NA | NA | TRBJ2-2 | TRBV29-1
TGTGCCAGCAGCAAAAACCGACGGACAGGAGATGGCTACACCTTC | CASSKNRRTGDGYTF | NA | NA | TRBJ1-2 | TRBV21-1
TGTGCCAGCAGTTACTCGAGCGGGCGGGCGAAGCTTAATGAGCAGTTCTTC | CASSYSSGRAKLNEQFF | NA | NA | TRBJ2-1 | TRBV6-2/TRBV6-3
TGTGCCAGTAGTCCTAAGGGACTAGCGGGGGCCAATACCTACGAGCAGTACTTC | CASSPKGLAGANTYEQYF | TRBD2 | NA | TRBJ2-7 | TRBV19
TGTGCCAGCTCACCACAGACAGGCGAGTCACCCCTCCACTTT | CASSPQTGESPLHF | NA | few | TRBJ1-6 | TRBV18
TGTGCCAGCAGCCGTGTCGGGACAGGGGATGGCTACACCTTC | CASSRVGTGDGYTF | TRBD1 | NA | TRBJ1-2 | TRBV6-2/TRBV6-3
TGTGCCAGCAGCTTAGCGGAAGCGGGGGCTGGAAACACCATATATTTT | CASSLAEAGAGNTIYF | NA | NA | TRBJ1-3 | TRBV7-2
TGTGCCACCAGTGAGGGGGCTACTGGCGAGCAGTACTTC | CATSEGATGEQYF | NA | NA | TRBJ2-7 | TRBV24-1
TGCAGCGGGAGAGGACAGGTTAATGAAAAACTGTTTTTT | CSGRGQVNEKLFF | TRBD1 | NA | TRBJ1-4 | TRBV29-1
TGTGCCAGCAGCCCTCCATCAGGGAACACCGGGGAGCTGTTTTTT | CASSPPSGNTGELFF | NA | NA | TRBJ2-2 | TRBV7-9
TGTGCCAGCAGCACCCGATTACAGGGAGTAAACGCCTACAATGAGCAGTTCTTC | CASSTRLQGVNAYNEQFF | NA | NA | TRBJ2-1 | TRBV9
TGTGCCAGCAGTGGCGACAGGGATAGGAGTGGAAACACCATATATTTT | CASSGDRDRSGNTIYF | TRBD1 | NA | TRBJ1-3 | TRBV27
TGTGCCAGCAGTTTGGGCAGGGTGGCTGAAGCTTTCTTT | CASSLGRVAEAFF | NA | NA | TRBJ1-1 | TRBV28
TGTGCCAGCAGTGAAGCTCCCCCCGCCTACTACAATGAGCAGTTCTTC | CASSEAPPAYYNEQFF | NA | NA | TRBJ2-1 | TRBV6-1
TGTGCCAGCATTGTACAGGGGGCGGGTGGCTACACCTTC | CASIVQGAGGYTF | TRBD1 | NA | TRBJ1-2 | TRBV2
TGTGCCAGCAGCCATCCCACCCCACGACTAGCGGCAAGCACAGATACGCAGTATTTT | CASSHPTPRLAASTDTQYF | TRBD2 | NA | TRBJ2-3 | TRBV16
TGTGCCAGCAGTTACCCAAAAAACGGGACAGGTGAACGTCCTGGAAACACCATATATTTT | CASSYPKNGTGERPGNTIYF | TRBD1 | NA | TRBJ1-3 | TRBV6-7
TGTGCCAGCAGCCTTCTGGGGCCGGATGGAAACACCATATATTTT | CASSLLGPDGNTIYF | NA | NA | TRBJ1-3 | TRBV5-6
TGTGCCAGTAGTATATCGGGGGTAACTGGAAACACCATATATTTT | CASSISGVTGNTIYF | NA | NA | TRBJ1-3 | TRBV19
TGTGCCAGCAGCCACCCAGGTTTTGATGGCTACACCTTC | CASSHPGFDGYTF | NA | NA | TRBJ1-2 | TRBV7-3
TGTGCCAGCAGTGGACAAATTTATGGCTACACCTTC | CASSGQIYGYTF | NA | once | TRBJ1-2 | TRBV28
TGCGCCAGCAGCTTGGCAGGGGCCCTAACCCCAGAGCAGTTCTTC | CASSLAGALTPEQFF | NA | NA | TRBJ2-1 | TRBV5-1
TGTGCCAGCAGCCGAAACCGACAGGTCACGGGGAATGAGCAGTTCTTC | CASSRNRQVTGNEQFF | NA | NA | TRBJ2-1 | TRBV11-2
TGTGCCAGCAGCCCCGGGACAGGGTCTCACAATGAGCAGTTCTTC | CASSPGTGSHNEQFF | TRBD1 | NA | TRBJ2-1 | TRBV9
TGTGCCAGCTCACCGAGTGAAGGGGGCAATGAGCAGTTCTTC | CASSPSEGGNEQFF | NA | NA | TRBJ2-1 | TRBV18
TGTGCCAGCAGCTTCGGGGTTCTGATGAACACTGAAGCTTTCTTT | CASSFGVLMNTEAFF | NA | NA | TRBJ1-1 | TRBV5-4
TGCAGCGTTGGGGGGTCCAGGGGTCAGGGAAACACCATATATTTT | CSVGGSRGQGNTIYF | NA | NA | TRBJ1-3 | TRBV29-1
TGTGCCAGCAGCCCCTTTCGGACAGGGAGGGATTCACCCCTCCACTTT | CASSPFRTGRDSPLHF | TRBD1 | NA | TRBJ1-6 | TRBV7-2
TGTGCCAGCAGCTTGCACAGGGGAGAGACCCAGTACTTC | CASSLHRGETQYF | TRBD1 | NA | TRBJ2-5 | TRBV11-1
TGTGCCAGCAGCACAGACAGGGGGCCTGTCACTGAAGCTTTCTTT | CASSTDRGPVTEAFF | TRBD1 | NA | TRBJ1-1 | TRBV9
TGCGCCAGCAGCTCAGGACAGGGGGCTTACAATGAGCAGTTCTTC | CASSSGQGAYNEQFF | TRBD1 | NA | TRBJ2-1 | TRBV5-1
TGTGCCAGCTCCGAAGGTCTAGCGGGCTACGAGCAGTACTTC | CASSEGLAGYEQYF | TRBD2 | NA | TRBJ2-7 | TRBV18
TGCGCCAGCAGCCAAGATAGGGGGACAGGAGGTTCCTCCTACGAGCAGTACTTC | CASSQDRGTGGSSYEQYF | TRBD1 | NA | TRBJ2-7 | TRBV4-1
TGTGCCAGCAGCCCATCTTCTGGGGCGAACACTGAAGCTTTCTTT | CASSPSSGANTEAFF | NA | NA | TRBJ1-1 | TRBV7-2
TGTGCCAGTAGTCTACAGGGGATTCGGGACACTGAAGCTTTCTTT | CASSLQGIRDTEAFF | TRBD1 | NA | TRBJ1-1 | TRBV19
TGTGCCAGCAGCCGACTCACTGAAGCTTTCTTT | CASSRLTEAFF | NA | NA | TRBJ1-1 | TRBV12-3/TRBV12-4